A single sample gave rise to the 8 T cell receptor beta chains below, sequenced in a study of blood T cell repertoires in COVID-19 (dated by TCRdb to about 2020). The library was made by the immunoSEQ multiplex PCR assay. Entries here come from immuneACCESS through TCRdb and include only in-frame sequences with V and J called. Some clones fail to appear in such tables; in the studies checked, an unresolved V gene covers under half of the shortfall, and the cause of the remainder is unknown. Recorded for this sample are under 300,000 clones; 81% of them occurred a single time. Less than 3% of the sample rests with the top ten. Material: peripheral blood. The source of these receptors is a woman in her sixties or seventies with active or convalescent COVID-19.

This chain links TRBV5-6 with TRBJ1-2; 8 bases line up with TRBD1. There are 13 residues in the CDR3. Germline CDR1 SGHDT, CDR2 YYEEEE. The V segment lost 2 bases and the J segment 7 bases; nucleotides outside the gene matches: 4. The CDR3 protein is CASSFVTGGGYTF. CDR3 nucleotide sequence: TGTGCCAGCAGCTTTGTCACAGGGGGTGGCTACACCTTC.

The gene calls are TRBV2 and TRBJ1-1, with TRBD1 identical over 7 bases. There are 15 residues in the CDR3. The trim removed 3 bases at V and 5 bases at J, leaving 9 bases unmatched. The V gene's germline CDR1 is SNHLY and CDR2 FYNNEI. The DNA of the CDR3 is TGTGCCAGCAGTGAGCGACAGGGTAGCTTTACTGAAGCTTTCTTT. It yields the protein CASSERQGSFTEAFF. Variable domain in full (rest from reference TRBV2 and TRBJ1-1): EPEVTQTPSHQVTQMGQEVILRCVPISNHLYFYWYRQILGQKVEFLVSFYNNEISEKSEIFDDQFSVERPDGSNFTLKIRSTKLEDSAMYFCASSERQGSFTEAFFGQGTRLTVV.

The chain links TRBV27 to TRBJ1-6; D is perhaps TRBD1 (5 bases). Per germline, CDR1 MNHEY and CDR2 SMNVEV (reference sequence). The CDR3 length is 16 residues. Trimming pared 0 bases from V and 1 base from J, leaving 7 bases between. The CDR3 here is CASSLSGGSYNSPLHF. The DNA for the CDR3 is TGTGCCAGCAGTTTATCCGGGGGATCCTATAATTCACCCCTCCACTTT.

A few counts support this clone. The chain is built from TRBV29-1 and TRBJ2-7; 9 bases align to TRBD1. In germline, CDR1 is SQVTM, CDR2 ANQGSEA. The V gene end was trimmed by 7 bases and the J gene end by 4 bases; junction bases not matched to a gene: 5. This CDR3 has 12 amino acids. The DNA for the CDR3 is TGCAGCGCTGAGGGGACAGGGTACGAGCAGTACTTC. Translated, it gives CSAEGTGYEQYF.

For this clone: An end of the junction differs from the germline gene, which may be a read error. The CDR3 nucleotides are TGTGCTAGCAGCTTAGTTCAGGGGTCTGAAGCTTTCTTT. Translated: CASSLVQGSEAFF. The chain is built from TRBV7-7 and TRBJ1-1; tentatively, D is TRBD1 (6 bases). The germline V gene has CDR1 SSHAT and CDR2 FNYEAQ (reference sequence). The CDR3 has 13 residues.

This chain links TRBV20-1 with TRBJ2-3; 8 nucleotides line up with TRBD2. The CDR3 sequence is 16 residues long. Per germline, CDR1 DFQATT and CDR2 SNEGSKA (reference sequence). V shed 3 bases, J shed 5 bases, and the junction held 13 bases outside the gene matches. The CDR3 sequence is CSASYVTGGPEDTQYF. The CDR3 nucleotides read TGCAGTGCTAGTTATGTGACGGGGGGGCCTGAAGATACGCAGTATTTT.

This chain uses TRBV7-2 with TRBJ2-7; possibly TRBD2 for D (5 bases). Trimming removed 5 bases from V and 5 bases from J, with 13 bases in between. CDR1 and CDR2 from the germline V gene are SGHTA and FQGNSA. CDR3 length: 13 amino acids. The CDR3 loop is CASSRSSPHEQYF. CDR3 DNA sequence: TGTGCCAGCAGCCGTTCTAGCCCTCACGAGCAGTACTTC.

This sequence joins TRBV6-2 or TRBV6-3 and TRBJ2-2; a possible D gene is TRBD2 (6 bases). The length of the CDR3 is 16 residues. V was cut by 0 bases and J by 5 bases, with 13 bases left in between. Germline CDR1 reads MNHEY; CDR2 reads SVGEGT. CDR3 protein: CASSYSPSRGTGELFF. CDR3 bases: TGTGCCAGCAGTTACTCGCCTTCCCGGGGGACCGGGGAGCTGTTTTTT.